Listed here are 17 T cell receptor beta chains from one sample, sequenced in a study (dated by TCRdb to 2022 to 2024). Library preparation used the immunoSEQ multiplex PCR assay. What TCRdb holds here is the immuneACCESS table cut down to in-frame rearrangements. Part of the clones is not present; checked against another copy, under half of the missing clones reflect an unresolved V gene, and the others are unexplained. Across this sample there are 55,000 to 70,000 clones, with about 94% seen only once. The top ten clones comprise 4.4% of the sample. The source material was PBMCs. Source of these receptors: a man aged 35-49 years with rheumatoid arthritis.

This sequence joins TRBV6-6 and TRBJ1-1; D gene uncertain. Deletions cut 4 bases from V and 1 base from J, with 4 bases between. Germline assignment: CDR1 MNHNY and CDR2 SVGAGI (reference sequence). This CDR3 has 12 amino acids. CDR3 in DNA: TGTGCCAGCAGTTTTGGGAACACTGAAGCTTTCTTT. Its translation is CASSFGNTEAFF.

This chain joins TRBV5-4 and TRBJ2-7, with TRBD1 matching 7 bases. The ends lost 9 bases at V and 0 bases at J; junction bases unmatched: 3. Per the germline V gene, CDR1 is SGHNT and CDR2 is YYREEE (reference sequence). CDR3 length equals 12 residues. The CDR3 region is CATTGASYEQYF. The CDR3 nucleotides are TGTGCCACCACAGGGGCCTCCTACGAGCAGTACTTC.

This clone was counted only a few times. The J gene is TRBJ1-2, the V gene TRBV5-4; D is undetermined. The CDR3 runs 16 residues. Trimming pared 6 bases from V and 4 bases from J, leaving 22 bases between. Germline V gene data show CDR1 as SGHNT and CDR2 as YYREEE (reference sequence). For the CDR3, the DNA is TGTGCCAGCACCGACGGGGTGGGGTCGCCGATCTATGGCTACACCTTC. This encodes CASTDGVGSPIYGYTF.

DNA for the CDR3: TGTGCCATCGGGAAGAACACTGAAGCTTTCTTT. Translated: CAIGKNTEAFF. The chain joins TRBV10-3 to TRBJ1-1, with D hard to call. This CDR3 comprises 11 residues. CDR1 and CDR2 from the germline V gene are ENHRY and SYGVKD. Trimming cost V 8 bases and J 1 base, with 5 bases left between them.

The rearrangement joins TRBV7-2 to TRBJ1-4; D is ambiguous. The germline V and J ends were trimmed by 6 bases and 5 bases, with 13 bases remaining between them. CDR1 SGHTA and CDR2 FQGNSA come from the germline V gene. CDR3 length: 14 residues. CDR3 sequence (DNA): TGTGCCAGCAGTCCTAGACACGGGAATGAAAAACTGTTTTTT. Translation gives CASSPRHGNEKLFF.

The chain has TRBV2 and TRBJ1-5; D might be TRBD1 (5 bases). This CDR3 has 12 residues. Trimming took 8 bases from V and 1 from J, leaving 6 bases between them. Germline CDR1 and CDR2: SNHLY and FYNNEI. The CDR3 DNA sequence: TGTGCCAGCGGGGGGAGCAATCAGCCCCAGCATTTT. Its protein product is CASGGSNQPQHF.

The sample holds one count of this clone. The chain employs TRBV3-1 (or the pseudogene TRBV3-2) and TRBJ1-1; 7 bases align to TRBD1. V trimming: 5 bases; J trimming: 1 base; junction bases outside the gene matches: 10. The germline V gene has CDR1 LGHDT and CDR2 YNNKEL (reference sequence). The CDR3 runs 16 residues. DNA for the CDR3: TGTGCCAGCAGCGGGCACAGGGGAAAGACGAACACTGAAGCTTTCTTT. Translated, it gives CASSGHRGKTNTEAFF.

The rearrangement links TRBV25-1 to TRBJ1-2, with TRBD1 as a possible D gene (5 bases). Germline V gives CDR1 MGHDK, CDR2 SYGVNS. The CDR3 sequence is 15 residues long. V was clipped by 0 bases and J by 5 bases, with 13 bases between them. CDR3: CASSEYGAGMYGYTF. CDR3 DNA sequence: TGTGCCAGCAGTGAATACGGGGCAGGAATGTATGGCTACACCTTC.

The CDR3 sequence is CASSGQPSRETQYF. CDR3 sequence (DNA): TGTGCCAGCAGTGGACAGCCCTCCCGAGAGACCCAGTACTTC. V and J are TRBV7-9 and TRBJ2-5; perhaps TRBD1 as D (6 bases). CDR1 and CDR2 (germline): SEHNR, FQNEAQ (reference sequence). V was pared by 6 bases and J by 4 bases, with 15 bases between. The CDR3 is made up of 14 amino acids.

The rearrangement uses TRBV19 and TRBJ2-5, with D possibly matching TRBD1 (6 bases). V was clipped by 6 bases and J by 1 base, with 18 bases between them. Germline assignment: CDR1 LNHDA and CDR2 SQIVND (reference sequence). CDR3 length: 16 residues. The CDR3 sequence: CASRTLGDMGQETQYF. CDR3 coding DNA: TGTGCCAGTAGAACCTTGGGGGACATGGGCCAAGAGACCCAGTACTTC.

The CDR3 sequence: CASKLQSEQYF. CDR3 sequence (DNA): TGTGCCAGCAAGCTGCAATCCGAGCAGTACTTC. The chain uses TRBV12-3 or TRBV12-4 and TRBJ2-7; D unclear. V shed 7 bases and J shed 6 bases, with 10 bases lying between them. The CDR3 consists of 11 residues.

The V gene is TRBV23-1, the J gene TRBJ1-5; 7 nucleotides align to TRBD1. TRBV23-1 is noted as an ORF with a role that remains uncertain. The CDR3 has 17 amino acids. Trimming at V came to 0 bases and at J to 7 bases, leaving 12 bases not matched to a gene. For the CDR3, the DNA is TGCGCCAGCAGTCAATCGGGGGCTGACAGGGTCAGGCAGCCCCAGCATTTT. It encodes CASSQSGADRVRQPQHF.

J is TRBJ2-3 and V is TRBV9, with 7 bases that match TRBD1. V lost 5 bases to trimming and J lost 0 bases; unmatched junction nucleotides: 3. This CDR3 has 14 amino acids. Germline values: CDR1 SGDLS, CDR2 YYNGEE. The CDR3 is CASSWDSSTDTQYF. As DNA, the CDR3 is TGTGCCAGCAGTTGGGACAGTAGCACAGATACGCAGTATTTT. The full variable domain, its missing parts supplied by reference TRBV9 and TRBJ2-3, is DSGVTQTPKHLITATGQRVTLRCSPRSGDLSVYWYQQSLDQGLQFLIQYYNGEERAKGNILERFSAQQFPDLHSELNLSSLELGDSALYFCASSWDSSTDTQYFGPGTRLTVL.

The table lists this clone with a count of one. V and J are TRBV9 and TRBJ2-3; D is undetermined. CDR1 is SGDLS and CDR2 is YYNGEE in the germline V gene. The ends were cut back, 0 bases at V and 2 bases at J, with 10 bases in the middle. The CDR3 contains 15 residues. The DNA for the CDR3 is TGTGCCAGCAGCGTAGTATCCCTTAACACAGATACGCAGTATTTT. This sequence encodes CASSVVSLNTDTQYF.

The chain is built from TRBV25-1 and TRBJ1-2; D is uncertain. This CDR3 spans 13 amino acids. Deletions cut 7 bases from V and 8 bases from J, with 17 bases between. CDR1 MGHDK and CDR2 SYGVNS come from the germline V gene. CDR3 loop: CASTHRETNGYTF. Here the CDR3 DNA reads TGTGCCAGCACCCACCGGGAAACAAACGGCTACACCTTC.

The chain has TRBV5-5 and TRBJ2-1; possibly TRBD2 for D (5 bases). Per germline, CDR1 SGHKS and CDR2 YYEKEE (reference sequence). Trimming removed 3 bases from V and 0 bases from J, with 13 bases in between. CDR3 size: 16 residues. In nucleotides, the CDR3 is TGTGCCAGCAGCTCCAAGTGGGAGAGCTCCTACAATGAGCAGTTCTTC. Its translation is CASSSKWESSYNEQFF.

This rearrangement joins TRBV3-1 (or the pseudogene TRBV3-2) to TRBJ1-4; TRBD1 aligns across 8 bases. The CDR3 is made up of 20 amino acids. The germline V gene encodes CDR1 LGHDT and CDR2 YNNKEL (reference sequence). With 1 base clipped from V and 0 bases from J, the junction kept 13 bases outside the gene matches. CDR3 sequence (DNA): TGTGCCAGCAGCCAAGCGGAGGGACAGGAGCCCATTGCAACTAATGAAAAACTGTTTTTT. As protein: CASSQAEGQEPIATNEKLFF.